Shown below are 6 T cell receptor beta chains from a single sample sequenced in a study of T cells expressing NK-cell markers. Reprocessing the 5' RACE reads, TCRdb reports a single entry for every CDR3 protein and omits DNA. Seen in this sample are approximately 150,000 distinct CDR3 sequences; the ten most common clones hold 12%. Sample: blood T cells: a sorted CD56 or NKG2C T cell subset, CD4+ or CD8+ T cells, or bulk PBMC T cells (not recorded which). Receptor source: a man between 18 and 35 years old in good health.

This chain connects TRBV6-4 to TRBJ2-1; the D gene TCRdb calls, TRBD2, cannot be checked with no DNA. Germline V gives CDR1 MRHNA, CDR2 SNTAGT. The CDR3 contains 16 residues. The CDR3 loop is CASSDGLDGSTNEQFF.

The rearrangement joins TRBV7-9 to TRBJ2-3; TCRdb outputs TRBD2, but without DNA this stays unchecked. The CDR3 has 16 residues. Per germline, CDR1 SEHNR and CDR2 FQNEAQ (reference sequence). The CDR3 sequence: CASSPLAGVSTDTQYF.

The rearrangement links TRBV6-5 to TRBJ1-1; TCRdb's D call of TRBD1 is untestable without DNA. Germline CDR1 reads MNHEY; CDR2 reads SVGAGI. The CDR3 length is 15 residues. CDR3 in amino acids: CASSYSQGVNTEAFF.

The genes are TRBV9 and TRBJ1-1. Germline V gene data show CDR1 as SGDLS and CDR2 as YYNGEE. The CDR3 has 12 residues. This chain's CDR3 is CASSESTTEAFF.

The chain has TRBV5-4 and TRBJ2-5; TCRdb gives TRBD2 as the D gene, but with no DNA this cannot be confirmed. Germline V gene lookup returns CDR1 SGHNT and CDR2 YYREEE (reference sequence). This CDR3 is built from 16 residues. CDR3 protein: CASSLRDGNWEETQYF.

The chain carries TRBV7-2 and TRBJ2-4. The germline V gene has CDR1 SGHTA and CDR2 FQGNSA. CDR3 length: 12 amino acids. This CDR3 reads CASSPDLNIQYF.